This TCR beta chain was captured by sequencing in a study of OX40 agonist ivuxolimab in advanced cancers. The wider study: Every 2 weeks, patients received ivuxolimab intravenously, dosed at 0.01 to 10 mg/kg. Hepatocellular carcinoma, melanoma, renal cell or head and neck cancer was diagnosed in the dose-escalation patients. General study findings and limits: The study observed clonal expansion of CD4+ and CD8+ blood T cells by week 6 at 0.1 to 3.0 mg/kg.

Some clones are missing from TCRdb's copy, which holds only in-frame ones; the method was immunoSEQ multiplex PCR. Among around 40,000 clones listed, around nine tenths were seen once. Samples were taken at baseline and on day 1 of cycles 4 and 7. As concerns this clone: Its target is unknown.

Germline CDR1 and CDR2: SEHNR and FQNEAQ (reference sequence). After removal of 11 bases from V and 4 bases from J, the junction contained 5 bases not matched to a gene. This CDR3 has 12 amino acids. This sequence originates from an adult with an advanced solid tumor such as melanoma, head and neck, liver or kidney cancer. Sequences were derived from CD4+ or CD8+ T cells sorted from blood, sampled in a trial of the OX40 agonist ivuxolimab. The chain combines TRBV7-9 with TRBJ2-1; 7 nucleotides align to TRBD1. CDR3 loop: CAVRDSYNEQFF. The CDR3 DNA follows: TGTGCCGTCCGGGACAGTTACAATGAGCAGTTCTTC.